The 26 T cell receptor beta chains below were found in one sample sequenced in a study of T-cell reconstitution after alpha-beta-depleted transplantation in children. For TCRbeta, the library was prepared with unique molecular identifiers. TCRdb ran MiXCR on the PCR reads and lists one entry per CDR3 protein. The table records 200,000 to 250,000 distinct CDR3 sequences, roughly 10% of them present only once. This material consisted of PBMCs, taken before TCRalphabeta/CD19-depleted stem cell transplant. These receptors all come from a child less than two years old with acute myeloid leukemia, due to receive a stem cell transplant.

This clonotype has ten or more counts. The rearrangement links TRBV7-9 to TRBJ1-2; 7 bases map to TRBD1. This CDR3 has 13 residues. The J segment lost 7 bases and the V segment lost 4 bases, leaving 6 bases of the junction unmatched. Germline V lookup: CDR1 SEHNR, CDR2 FQNEAQ (reference sequence). In nucleotides, the CDR3 is TGTGCCAGCAGCTCCCGACAGGGAGGTGGCTACACCTTC. This codes for CASSSRQGGGYTF.

This clonotype was recorded many times. This chain connects TRBV24-1 to TRBJ1-1; D unclear. CDR1 is KGHDR, CDR2 SFDVKD, per germline. This CDR3 has 15 residues. The germline V and J ends were trimmed by 3 bases and 5 bases, with 15 bases remaining between them. The CDR3 sequence: CATSDDLGEVTEAFF. The CDR3 bases are TGTGCCACCAGTGATGATCTGGGAGAGGTTACTGAAGCTTTCTTT.

This sequence joins TRBV13 and TRBJ2-7, with a weak D call TRBD1 (5 bases). The CDR3 contains 14 residues. Trimming shortened V by 2 bases and J by 0 bases, and 8 bases separated the two germline ends. Germline CDR1 PRHDT, CDR2 FYEKMQ (reference sequence). CDR3 nucleotides: TGTGCCAGCAGCTTATCCAGGGTCTCCTACGAGCAGTACTTC. Protein sequence: CASSLSRVSYEQYF.

This chain uses TRBV4-1 with TRBJ1-5; the D gene is possibly TRBD1 (6 bases). The germline gives CDR1 MGHRA, CDR2 YSYEKL. V was cut by 1 base and J by 5 bases, with 18 bases left in between. CDR3 length: 17 residues. CDR3 in DNA: TGCGCCAGCAGCCAAGCCTTTTCGGACAGCTCTTATCAGCCCCAGCATTTT. Its protein product is CASSQAFSDSSYQPQHF.

As for this clonotype: A single base separates this from a much larger clone, so it may be a read error. The V call is TRBV10-1, the J call TRBJ2-7; D tentatively reads TRBD1 or TRBD2 (6 bases each). The CDR3 has 12 amino acids. V gave up 8 bases and J gave up 8 bases, with 16 bases separating them. Germline V gene sequence: CDR1 WNHNN, CDR2 SYGVQD (reference sequence). The CDR3 bases are TGCGCCAGCGGGAACGGGGGCCACCAGCAGTACTTC. Its translation is CASGNGGHQQYF.

This clonotype was detected many times. The rearrangement joins TRBV6-1 to TRBJ1-1; D is possibly TRBD1 (5 bases). Germline CDR1 and CDR2: MNHNS and SASEGT. Trimming left V 2 bases short and J 1 base short, with 8 bases between. The CDR3 sequence is 14 residues long. CDR3 DNA: TGTGCCAGCAGTGAACCGGGGACGAACACTGAAGCTTTCTTT. Its protein product is CASSEPGTNTEAFF.

In this sample, this clonotype turned up many times. The chain combines TRBV5-1 with TRBJ2-3; D gene uncertain. Germline loops: CDR1 SGHRS, CDR2 YFSETQ. The CDR3 spans 15 residues. The V and J ends lost 2 bases and 2 bases respectively, with 12 bases between them. CDR3 bases: TGCGCCAGCAGCTTCACCGGCCTTGACACAGATACGCAGTATTTT. Translating gives CASSFTGLDTDTQYF.

This clonotype was seen ten or more times. The chain carries TRBV3-1 and TRBJ1-5, with D unclear. The ends were cut back, 1 base at V and 6 bases at J, with 4 bases in the middle. There are 12 residues in the CDR3. Germline CDR1 reads LGHDT; CDR2 reads YNNKEL (reference sequence). DNA for the CDR3: TGTGCCAGCAGCCAAGCGAGTCAGCCCCAGCATTTT. This sequence encodes CASSQASQPQHF.

This chain uses TRBV5-1 with TRBJ1-1; TRBD1 is a possible D gene (5 bases). CDR1 and CDR2 (germline): SGHRS, YFSETQ. The CDR3 covers 14 residues. Trimming shortened V by 4 bases and J by 0 bases, and 10 bases separated the two germline ends. The CDR3 region has the DNA TGCGCCAGCAGCCTACGGGGCCTGAACACTGAAGCTTTCTTT. Protein sequence: CASSLRGLNTEAFF.

The sample holds many counts of this clonotype. V and J are TRBV7-9 and TRBJ2-5, with 9 bases aligning to TRBD2. This CDR3 is 15 amino acids long. Germline lookup yields CDR1 SEHNR and CDR2 FQNEAQ (reference sequence). J was trimmed by 4 bases and V by 4 bases; bases with no gene match: 7. The CDR3 loop reads CASSWREGLGETQYF. The CDR3, as DNA: TGTGCCAGCAGCTGGCGGGAGGGCCTCGGAGAGACCCAGTACTTC.

This clonotype was counted at least ten times. Written as DNA, the CDR3 is TGTGCCAGCAGCCAAGATCTTGAAGCTTTCTTT. Amino acids: CASSQDLEAFF. The chain carries TRBV14 and TRBJ1-1, with D unresolved. Germline assignment: CDR1 SGHDN and CDR2 FVKESK. There are 11 residues in the CDR3. V was clipped by 0 bases and J by 7 bases, with 3 bases between them.

In this sample, this clonotype turned up a few times. The chain couples TRBV20-1 to TRBJ1-5; D is ambiguous. Germline V lookup: CDR1 DFQATT, CDR2 SNEGSKA (reference sequence). The CDR3 is 13 amino acids. The V and J ends lost 4 bases and 0 bases respectively, with 7 bases between them. The CDR3 spells CSAIQDSNQPQHF. DNA for the CDR3: TGCAGTGCTATCCAGGATAGCAATCAGCCCCAGCATTTT.

This clonotype was found many times. V gene TRBV7-2 combines with J gene TRBJ2-7, with D perhaps TRBD2 (6 bases). The V gene lost 0 bases and the J gene lost 0 bases, with 9 bases spanning the gap. This CDR3 has 15 amino acids. Looked up from germline, CDR1 is SGHTA and CDR2 is FQGNSA. This CDR3 is CASSLALGGSYEQYF. For the CDR3, the DNA is TGTGCCAGCAGCTTAGCGCTCGGGGGCTCCTACGAGCAGTACTTC.

The gene calls are TRBV4-2 and TRBJ2-2; perhaps TRBD1 as D (6 bases). The germline gives CDR1 LGHNA, CDR2 YNFKEQ. Trimming pared 4 bases from V and 6 bases from J, leaving 18 bases between. CDR3 length: 16 residues. For the CDR3, the DNA is TGTGCCAGCAGCCCTGGGCAGGGGCTGCCCTCCGGGGAGCTGTTTTTT. Translation gives CASSPGQGLPSGELFF.

This clonotype was observed at least ten times. The CDR3 spells CASRIGDRSSYEQYF. CDR3 sequence (DNA): TGTGCCAGCAGGATCGGGGACAGGAGCTCCTACGAGCAGTACTTC. The genes are TRBV28 and TRBJ2-7; 8 bases line up with TRBD1. CDR1 is MDHEN and CDR2 is SYDVKM in the germline V gene. The CDR3 spans 15 residues. V gave up 6 bases and J gave up 0 bases; unmatched junction bases: 7.

This clonotype was observed at least ten times. This rearrangement joins TRBV4-1 to TRBJ2-1; D possibly corresponds to TRBD2 (6 bases). The CDR3 extends over 16 amino acids. The germline CDR1 and CDR2 sequences are MGHRA and YSYEKL. Between the trimmed V and J ends, which lost 0 bases and 2 bases, there was a span of 11 bases. The CDR3 loop is CASSQDRAGTYNEQFF. Written as DNA, the CDR3 is TGCGCCAGCAGCCAAGATAGGGCGGGAACCTACAATGAGCAGTTCTTC.

The chain uses TRBV19 and TRBJ1-4; 7 bases line up with TRBD1. This CDR3 contains 14 residues. Trimming at V came to 6 bases and at J to 4 bases, leaving 5 bases not matched to a gene. Per the germline V gene, CDR1 is LNHDA and CDR2 is SQIVND (reference sequence). The CDR3 DNA is TGTGCCAGTAGCCGGGACAGTGTTAATGAAAAACTGTTTTTT. Translation: CASSRDSVNEKLFF. The full variable domain, rest sourced from reference TRBV19 and TRBJ1-4, is DGGITQSPKYLFRKEGQNVTLSCEQNLNHDAMYWYRQDPGQGLRLIYYSQIVNDFQKGDIAEGYSVSREKKESFPLTVTSAQKNPTAFYLCASSRDSVNEKLFFGSGTQLSVL.

The sample holds many counts of this clonotype. The rearrangement joins TRBV4-2 to TRBJ2-3, with 13 bases fitting TRBD2. Trimming took 4 bases from V and 0 from J; bases not matched to a gene: 4. Germline V gene data show CDR1 as LGHNA and CDR2 as YNFKEQ. The CDR3 has 17 residues. CDR3 amino acids: CASSRWTSGGSTDTQYF. CDR3 DNA sequence: TGTGCCAGCAGCCGATGGACTAGCGGGGGAAGCACAGATACGCAGTATTTT.

This clonotype was detected many times. This chain joins TRBV29-1 and TRBJ2-3; 11 bases align to TRBD2. This CDR3 is 18 amino acids long. With V trimmed by 3 bases and J by 0 bases, 11 bases remained unmatched. Germline CDR1 is SQVTM and CDR2 is ANQGSEA. This CDR3 reads CSVDSGRADLASTDTQYF. DNA for the CDR3: TGCAGCGTTGATAGCGGGAGGGCCGACTTAGCTAGCACAGATACGCAGTATTTT.

This clonotype showed up many times. The chain couples TRBV7-6 to TRBJ2-1; possible D gene TRBD1, 5 bases. V lost 1 base, J lost 7 bases, and 5 bases lay in between. The V gene's germline CDR1 is SGHVS and CDR2 FNYEAQ. The CDR3 runs to 12 residues. The CDR3 spells CASSLEGNEQFF. In DNA, the CDR3 is TGTGCCAGCAGCTTAGAGGGGAATGAGCAGTTCTTC.

This clonotype was recorded at least ten times. J is TRBJ2-1 and V is TRBV7-3; 8 nucleotides align to TRBD2. Germline CDR1 is SGHTA and CDR2 is FQGTGA. V lost 1 base, J lost 9 bases, and 20 bases stayed unmatched. This CDR3 has 19 amino acids. The CDR3 nucleotides are TGTGCCAGCAGCTTAAATCTTACCCAGCGGGAGTACGTGGTAGGTGAGCAGTTCTTC. Translating gives CASSLNLTQREYVVGEQFF.

This clonotype showed up many times. The J gene is TRBJ2-1, the V gene TRBV2; the D gene is possibly TRBD2 (5 bases). Germline V gene lookup returns CDR1 SNHLY and CDR2 FYNNEI. V shed 0 bases and J shed 7 bases, with 10 bases lying between them. The CDR3 covers 14 residues. As DNA, the CDR3 is TGTGCCAGCAGTGAAGCGCGGGTGGGAAATGAGCAGTTCTTC. Translating it yields CASSEARVGNEQFF.

In its sample, this clonotype was seen many times. The rearrangement uses TRBV6-5 and TRBJ2-4; D gene ambiguous. There are 13 residues in the CDR3. Trimming shortened V by 4 bases and J by 3 bases, and 7 bases separated the two germline ends. From germline, CDR1 is MNHEY and CDR2 SVGAGI. The DNA of the CDR3 is TGTGCCAGCAGTTCGGTCGGCAAAAACATTCAGTACTTC. This sequence encodes CASSSVGKNIQYF.

This clonotype was recorded many times. The gene calls are TRBV28 and TRBJ2-7; TRBD2 agrees at 12 bases. This CDR3 region has 15 residues. The J segment lost 3 bases and the V segment lost 7 bases, leaving 7 bases of the junction unmatched. Germline V gene data show CDR1 as MDHEN and CDR2 as SYDVKM. CDR3 protein: CASTDGLAGFYEQYF. CDR3 sequence (DNA): TGTGCCAGCACGGACGGACTAGCGGGATTCTACGAGCAGTACTTC.

This clonotype was counted at least ten times. The chain employs TRBV5-1 and TRBJ1-1; perhaps TRBD1 as D (5 bases). This CDR3 comprises 14 residues. Germline V gene sequence: CDR1 SGHRS, CDR2 YFSETQ. The V and J ends lost 1 base and 5 bases respectively, with 12 bases between them. This CDR3 reads CASSLSPGETEAFF. CDR3 coding DNA: TGCGCCAGCAGCTTGAGTCCGGGGGAGACTGAAGCTTTCTTT.

This clonotype has a count of ten or more. The genes are TRBV20-1 and TRBJ2-7, with TRBD2 matching 10 bases. CDR3 length equals 14 residues. Trimming took 6 bases from V and 4 from J; bases not matched to a gene: 9. Germline V CDR1 and CDR2: DFQATT, SNEGSKA (reference sequence). CDR3 sequence: CSALLAGIRYEQYF. In nucleotides, the CDR3 is TGCAGTGCCTTACTAGCGGGAATCCGATACGAGCAGTACTTC.